The 29 T cell receptor beta chains below all came from one sample that was sequenced in a study of control samples from healthy donors and cancer patients. The repertoire was sequenced with immunoSEQ multiplex PCR; TCRdb's copy has only in-frame clones and lacks some. The sample contains approximately 150,000 clones, roughly 94% of which appear only once. Sequenced material: blood. All receptors derive from a man aged 35 to 55 in good health.

The chain carries TRBV5-1 and TRBJ1-1; TRBD1 aligns across 9 bases. CDR1 SGHRS and CDR2 YFSETQ come from the germline V gene. The ends lost 5 bases at V and 2 bases at J; junction bases unmatched: 7. The CDR3 is made up of 15 amino acids. In nucleotides, the CDR3 is TGCGCCAGCAGTGGGGGACAGGGTGGAAACACTGAAGCTTTCTTT. This sequence encodes CASSGGQGGNTEAFF.

CDR3: CASSLGHSNTEAFF. The CDR3 DNA sequence: TGTGCCAGCAGCTTAGGACATTCGAACACTGAAGCTTTCTTT. V and J are TRBV5-6 and TRBJ1-1; possible D gene TRBD1, 5 bases. The ends were cut back, 2 bases at V and 1 base at J, with 9 bases in the middle. Germline lookup yields CDR1 SGHDT and CDR2 YYEEEE. The CDR3 is 14 amino acids.

About this clone: This clone may be a read error of a much larger clone one base away. The rearrangement joins TRBV10-1 to TRBJ1-6; possible D gene TRBD1, 5 bases. There are 14 residues in the CDR3. V lost 3 bases and J lost 10, with 13 bases in between. CDR1 is WNHNN and CDR2 is SYGVQD in the germline V gene (reference sequence). CDR3 DNA sequence: TGCGCCAGCAGTGATGGGGGAGGTAAATCACCCCTCCACTTT. It is translated as CASSDGGGKSPLHF.

V is TRBV4-3 and J is TRBJ1-1; D is possibly TRBD1 (5 bases). Trimming removed 2 bases from V and 1 base from J, with 11 bases in between. This CDR3 contains 15 residues. Germline CDR1 and CDR2: LGHNA and YSLEER. As DNA, the CDR3 is TGCGCCAGCAGCCAACGGGGAGGGGAGAACACTGAAGCTTTCTTT. Protein product: CASSQRGGENTEAFF.

The chain couples TRBV18 to TRBJ2-4; 7 bases line up with TRBD1. J was trimmed by 2 bases and V by 3 bases; bases with no gene match: 4. Looked up from germline, CDR1 is KGHSH and CDR2 is LQKENI. The CDR3 is 15 amino acids. CDR3 nucleotide sequence: TGTGCCAGCTCACCCGCGGACAGGACCAAAAACATTCAGTACTTC. Its translation: CASSPADRTKNIQYF.

The V gene is TRBV28, the J gene TRBJ2-7; D not certain. The germline V and J ends were trimmed by 3 bases and 2 bases, with 2 bases remaining between them. CDR3 length equals 11 residues. Germline CDR1 is MDHEN and CDR2 is SYDVKM. The chain's CDR3 is CASSFTYEQYF. The CDR3 region has the DNA TGTGCCAGCAGTTTCACCTACGAGCAGTACTTC.

The chain is built from TRBV5-6 and TRBJ1-3; D remains unclear. CDR1 and CDR2 from the germline V gene are SGHDT and YYEEEE. This CDR3 comprises 14 residues. V was trimmed by 1 base and J by 3 bases, leaving 8 bases between them. The CDR3 loop is CASSLPTVGNTIYF. As DNA, the CDR3 is TGTGCCAGCAGCTTGCCGACGGTTGGAAACACCATATATTTT. Combining the CDR3 with reference TRBV5-6 and TRBJ1-3 gives the whole variable domain DAGVTQSPTHLIKTRGQQVTLRCSPKSGHDTVSWYQQALGQGPQFIFQYYEEEERQRGNFPDRFSGHQFPNYSSELNVNALLLGDSALYLCASSLPTVGNTIYFGEGSWLTVV.

The V call is TRBV15, the J call TRBJ2-2; 8 bases align to TRBD1. Germline loops: CDR1 LNHNV, CDR2 YYDKDF (reference sequence). The V segment lost 2 bases and the J segment 4 bases; nucleotides outside the gene matches: 6. CDR3 length: 16 residues. The CDR3 coding sequence is TGTGCCACCAGCAGACGGGGACAGGCAGGCACCGGGGAGCTGTTTTTT. Its protein is CATSRRGQAGTGELFF.

This sequence joins TRBV11-3 and TRBJ2-7; D might be TRBD1 or TRBD2, each matching 5 bases. The CDR3 contains 12 residues. Germline V gene lookup returns CDR1 SGHNT and CDR2 YENEEA. V shed 5 bases and J shed 3 bases, with 8 bases lying between them. The CDR3 reads CASSMGDYEQYF. DNA for the CDR3: TGTGCCAGCAGCATGGGGGACTACGAGCAGTACTTC.

J is TRBJ1-1 and V is TRBV6-5; 7 positions match TRBD1. The germline V gene has CDR1 MNHEY and CDR2 SVGAGI. This CDR3 has 14 residues. Trimming cost V 6 bases and J 4 bases; bases outside gene matches: 8. The CDR3 protein is CASRRTGEVTEAFF. CDR3 nucleotide sequence: TGTGCCAGCAGGAGAACAGGGGAGGTCACTGAAGCTTTCTTT.

The rearrangement links TRBV29-1 to TRBJ2-7; D gene unclear. Germline CDR1 and CDR2: SQVTM and ANQGSEA. V was pared by 0 bases and J by 3 bases, with 6 bases between. This CDR3 comprises 12 residues. CDR3 in amino acids: CSVEDKGYEQYF. The CDR3 coding sequence is TGCAGCGTTGAAGATAAGGGCTACGAGCAGTACTTC.

The chain recombines TRBV11-2 with TRBJ1-1; D gene uncertain. V shed 1 base and J shed 8 bases, with 8 bases lying between them. Germline loops: CDR1 SGHAT, CDR2 FQNNGV. The CDR3 covers 12 residues. The CDR3 sequence is CASSLGGGEAFF. CDR3 sequence (DNA): TGTGCCAGCAGCTTAGGGGGAGGAGAAGCTTTCTTT.

V is TRBV25-1 and J is TRBJ1-2, with D unclear. Germline-derived CDR1 and CDR2 are MGHDK and SYGVNS. V was cut by 3 bases and J by 4 bases, with 6 bases left in between. The length of the CDR3 is 12 residues. The DNA for the CDR3 is TGTGCCAGCAGTGACGATAGCTATGGCTACACCTTC. It codes for CASSDDSYGYTF.

The V and J genes are TRBV18 and TRBJ1-4; D unclear. The length of the CDR3 is 12 residues. V was trimmed by 3 bases and J by 8 bases, leaving 7 bases between them. The V gene's germline CDR1 is KGHSH and CDR2 LQKENI. CDR3 amino acids: CASSPSGEKLFF. DNA of the CDR3: TGTGCCAGCTCACCCTCCGGCGAAAAACTGTTTTTT.

The chain links TRBV4-1 to TRBJ2-1, with TRBD2 identical over 10 bases. The CDR3 is 16 amino acids. Per germline, CDR1 MGHRA and CDR2 YSYEKL. J was trimmed by 7 bases and V by 2 bases; bases with no gene match: 8. The CDR3 spells CASSQPIAGGGNEQFF. CDR3 DNA: TGCGCCAGCAGCCAACCTATAGCGGGGGGTGGTAATGAGCAGTTCTTC.

The V gene is TRBV27, the J gene TRBJ1-5, with 7 bases aligning to TRBD1. CDR3 length equals 17 residues. With 6 bases clipped from V and 0 bases from J, the junction kept 11 bases outside the gene matches. Germline-derived CDR1 and CDR2 are MNHEY and SMNVEV (reference sequence). CDR3 nucleotide sequence: TGTGCCAGCAGACGGGACAGCGATCTTGATAGCAATCAGCCCCAGCATTTT. Its protein product is CASRRDSDLDSNQPQHF.

Here the CDR3 reads CAIRDTGELFF. In DNA form, the CDR3 reads TGTGCCATCAGGGACACCGGGGAGCTGTTTTTT. This rearrangement joins TRBV10-3 to TRBJ2-2; D ambiguous. Trimming shortened V by 6 bases and J by 3 bases, and 2 bases separated the two germline ends. CDR1 and CDR2 (germline): ENHRY, SYGVKD. The CDR3 is 11 residues long.

The rearrangement links TRBV28 to TRBJ2-5, with D possibly matching TRBD2 (6 bases). This CDR3 is 19 amino acids long. Trimming pared 6 bases from V and 0 bases from J, leaving 26 bases between. Germline values: CDR1 MDHEN, CDR2 SYDVKM. The CDR3 loop is CASSRTPVSGADHQETQYF. In DNA form, the CDR3 reads TGTGCCAGCAGCAGAACGCCGGTTTCGGGAGCCGACCACCAAGAGACCCAGTACTTC. The whole variable domain, filled in from reference TRBV28 and TRBJ2-5, reads DVKVTQSSRYLVKRTGEKVFLECVQDMDHENMFWYRQDPGLGLRLIYFSYDVKMKEKGDIPEGYSVSREKKERFSLILESASTNQTSMYLCASSRTPVSGADHQETQYFGPGTRLLVL.

This sequence joins TRBV30 and TRBJ2-1; TRBD2 matches 7 bases. Germline CDR1 reads GTSNPN; CDR2 reads SVGIG (reference sequence). The trim removed 0 bases at V and 4 bases at J, leaving 6 bases unmatched. This CDR3 spans 15 amino acids. CDR3 sequence reads: CAWSVRVGRYNEQFF. CDR3 nucleotide sequence: TGTGCCTGGAGTGTACGTGTCGGGAGGTACAATGAGCAGTTCTTC.

The chain joins TRBV3-1 (or the pseudogene TRBV3-2) to TRBJ2-7; 14 bases map to TRBD2. Germline V gene sequence: CDR1 LGHDT, CDR2 YNNKEL (reference sequence). The CDR3 extends over 16 amino acids. V was pared by 3 bases and J by 3 bases, with 4 bases of the junction left unmatched. CDR3 region: CASSQGLAGAHYEQYF. CDR3 nucleotides: TGTGCCAGCAGCCAGGGACTAGCGGGAGCTCACTACGAGCAGTACTTC.

In DNA form, the CDR3 reads TGTGCCAGCAGGCTCCTGTCCGCAACTAATGAAAAACTGTTTTTT. Protein: CASRLLSATNEKLFF. This chain joins TRBV2 and TRBJ1-4; D remains ambiguous. Germline V gene lookup returns CDR1 SNHLY and CDR2 FYNNEI. With 6 bases removed from V and 0 bases from J, the gap between germline ends came to 11 bases. The CDR3 contains 15 residues.

This clone was seen once. The V gene is TRBV24-1, the J gene TRBJ1-2, with a possible D match to TRBD1 (5 bases). The V end lost 0 bases, the J end lost 8 bases, and 9 bases lay between the germline ends. CDR1 and CDR2 (germline): KGHDR, SFDVKD. The CDR3 runs to 13 residues. The CDR3 region is CATSDLGTGGYTF. The CDR3 nucleotides read TGTGCCACCAGTGATTTGGGGACGGGAGGCTACACCTTC.

This chain links TRBV7-3 with TRBJ2-1; 7 bases are a match to TRBD2. After removal of 2 bases from V and 7 bases from J, the junction contained 8 bases not matched to a gene. The CDR3 sequence is 15 residues long. Looked up from germline, CDR1 is SGHTA and CDR2 is FQGTGA. The DNA for the CDR3 is TGTGCCAGCAGCTTACAAGGCGGGAGTGGGAATGAGCAGTTCTTC. This translates into CASSLQGGSGNEQFF. Full variable domain (outside the CDR3, taken from reference TRBV7-3 and TRBJ2-1): GAGVSQTPSNKVTEKGKYVELRCDPISGHTALYWYRQSLGQGPEFLIYFQGTGAADDSGLPNDRFFAVRPEGSVSTLKIQRTERGDSAVYLCASSLQGGSGNEQFFGPGTRLTVL.

The chain recombines TRBV4-3 with TRBJ1-2, with 9 bases identical to TRBD1. V was clipped by 2 bases and J by 4 bases; unmatched bases: 11. The CDR3 is 17 amino acids. In germline, CDR1 is LGHNA, CDR2 YSLEER. For the CDR3, the DNA is TGCGCCAGCAGCCAAAAACTCCCACAGGGGGCTCCCTATGGCTACACCTTC. Translated, it gives CASSQKLPQGAPYGYTF.

This sequence joins TRBV10-3 and TRBJ1-1; no definite D call. Trimming removed 5 bases from V and 0 bases from J, with 7 bases in between. CDR1 and CDR2 from the germline V gene are ENHRY and SYGVKD. The CDR3 covers 13 residues. The CDR3 here is CAISPTLNTEAFF. The CDR3 DNA is TGTGCCATCAGTCCCACGCTGAACACTGAAGCTTTCTTT.

This chain connects TRBV2 to TRBJ2-3; D possibly uses TRBD1 or TRBD2 (7 bases each). V was cut by 4 bases and J by 1 base, with 12 bases left in between. Germline lookup yields CDR1 SNHLY and CDR2 FYNNEI. The CDR3 is 15 residues long. CDR3 DNA sequence: TGTGCCAGCAGTGGGGAGGGGGCAGGCACAGATACGCAGTATTTT. This sequence encodes CASSGEGAGTDTQYF. Filled out from reference TRBV2 and TRBJ2-3, the complete variable domain reads EPEVTQTPSHQVTQMGQEVILRCVPISNHLYFYWYRQILGQKVEFLVSFYNNEISEKSEIFDDQFSVERPDGSNFTLKIRSTKLEDSAMYFCASSGEGAGTDTQYFGPGTRLTVL.

This chain uses TRBV2 with TRBJ2-5; 7 bases are a match to TRBD2. Germline values: CDR1 SNHLY, CDR2 FYNNEI. J lost 1 base, V lost 6 bases, and 2 bases had no gene match. This CDR3 spans 13 amino acids. CDR3 region: CASRGGVQETQYF. The CDR3 DNA follows: TGTGCCAGCAGGGGGGGGGTCCAAGAGACCCAGTACTTC.

The chain carries TRBV6-1 and TRBJ2-7, with TRBD2 matching 7 bases. Per germline, CDR1 MNHNS and CDR2 SASEGT. The CDR3 loop spans 17 amino acids. Germline trimming cut 3 bases from V and 5 bases from J; bases unmatched to any gene: 16. CDR3 DNA sequence: TGTGCCAGCAGTGAGGTTTTCGCGGGGGTTCGCCTCAACGAGCAGTACTTC. Its protein is CASSEVFAGVRLNEQYF.

The chain has TRBV9 and TRBJ1-5; D is undetermined. The V gene's germline CDR1 is SGDLS and CDR2 YYNGEE. CDR3 length equals 15 residues. Trimming took 2 bases from V and 3 from J, leaving 12 bases between them. The CDR3 spells CASSVGPSLNQPQHF. CDR3 sequence (DNA): TGTGCCAGCAGCGTCGGACCGTCGCTCAATCAGCCCCAGCATTTT.